The clone carrying this T cell receptor beta chain was recorded many times. The data derive from a study of regulatory T cells in long-lasting Graves disease. This sample's time point: newly diagnosed GD, antithyroid drugs for less than 3 months. TCR sequences were obtained from RNA taken from PBMCs. V lost 3 bases to trimming and J lost 5 bases, with 10 bases between them. The CDR3 is 14 amino acids. Germline V gene sequence: CDR1 SGHAT, CDR2 FQNNGV. TCR beta libraries were built with iRepertoire HTBI primers and Arm-PCR of CDR3 regions. TCRdb re-called the multiplex PCR reads with MiXCR, one entry per CDR3 protein. Of 400,000 to 500,000 distinct CDR3 sequences listed, 11% to 15% are singletons. These data also formed part of another study, on T cells in Graves' hyperthyroidism and ophthalmopathy. That paper adds: Absence of ophthalmopathy progression within 18 months defined stable Graves' hyperthyroidism.

The sequence came from a woman in her fifties or sixties with Graves disease. The chain links TRBV11-2 to TRBJ2-2; D may be TRBD2 (5 bases). Source: peripheral blood mononuclear cells (PBMCs), taken at new diagnosis, from a patient treated with antithyroid drugs. DNA of the CDR3: TGTGCCAGCAGCTTCACTAGTTCTACCGGGGAGCTGTTTTTT. This encodes CASSFTSSTGELFF.